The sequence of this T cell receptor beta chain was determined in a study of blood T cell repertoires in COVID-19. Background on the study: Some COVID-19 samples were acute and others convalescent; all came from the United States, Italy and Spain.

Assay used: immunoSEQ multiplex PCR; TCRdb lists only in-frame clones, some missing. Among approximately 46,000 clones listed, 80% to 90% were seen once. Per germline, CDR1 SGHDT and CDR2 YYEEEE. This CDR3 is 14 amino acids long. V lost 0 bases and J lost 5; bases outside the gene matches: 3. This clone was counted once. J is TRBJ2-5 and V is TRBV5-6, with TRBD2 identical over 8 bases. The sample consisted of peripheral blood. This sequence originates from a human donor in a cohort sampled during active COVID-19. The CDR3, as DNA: TGTGCCAGCAGCTTGGCCACTAGCGGTGAGACCCAGTACTTC. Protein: CASSLATSGETQYF. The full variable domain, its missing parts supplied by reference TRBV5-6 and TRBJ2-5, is DAGVTQSPTHLIKTRGQQVTLRCSPKSGHDTVSWYQQALGQGPQFIFQYYEEEERQRGNFPDRFSGHQFPNYSSELNVNALLLGDSALYLCASSLATSGETQYFGPGTRLLVL.